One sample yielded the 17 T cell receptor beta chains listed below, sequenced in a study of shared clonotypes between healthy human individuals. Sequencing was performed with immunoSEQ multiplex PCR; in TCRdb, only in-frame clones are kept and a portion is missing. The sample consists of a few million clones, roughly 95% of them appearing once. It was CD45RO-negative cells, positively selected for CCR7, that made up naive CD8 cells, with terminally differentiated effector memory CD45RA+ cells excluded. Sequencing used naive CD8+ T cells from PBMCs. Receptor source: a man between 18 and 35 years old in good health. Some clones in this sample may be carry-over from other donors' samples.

DNA of the CDR3: TGTGCCAGCAGTGACCAGTTGCGACACGGCCATAACTATGGCTACACCTTC. Amino acids: CASSDQLRHGHNYGYTF. The V gene is TRBV6-1, the J gene TRBJ1-2; D not resolved. There are 17 residues in the CDR3. Germline V lookup: CDR1 MNHNS, CDR2 SASEGT. V was pared by 3 bases and J by 1 base, with 18 bases between.

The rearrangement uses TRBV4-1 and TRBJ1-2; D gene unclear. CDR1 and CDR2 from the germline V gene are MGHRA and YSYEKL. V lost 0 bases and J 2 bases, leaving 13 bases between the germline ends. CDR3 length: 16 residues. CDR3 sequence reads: CASSQDRAVRNYGYTF. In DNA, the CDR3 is TGCGCCAGCAGCCAAGATCGGGCCGTTCGGAACTATGGCTACACCTTC.

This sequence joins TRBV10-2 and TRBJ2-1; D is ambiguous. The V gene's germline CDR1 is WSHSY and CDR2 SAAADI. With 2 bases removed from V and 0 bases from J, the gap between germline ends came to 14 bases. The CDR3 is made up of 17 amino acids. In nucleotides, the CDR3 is TGCGCCAGCAGTGAGCGGCTCACCCAGAGCTCCTACAATGAGCAGTTCTTC. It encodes CASSERLTQSSYNEQFF.

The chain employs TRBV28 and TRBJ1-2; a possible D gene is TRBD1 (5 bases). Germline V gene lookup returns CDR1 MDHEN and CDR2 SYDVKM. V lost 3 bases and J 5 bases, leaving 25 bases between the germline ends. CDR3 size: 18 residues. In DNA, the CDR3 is TGTGCCAGCAGTTTCAGGGCCCGGGGCAGGTATCTTGGGTATGGCTACACCTTC. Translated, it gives CASSFRARGRYLGYGYTF.

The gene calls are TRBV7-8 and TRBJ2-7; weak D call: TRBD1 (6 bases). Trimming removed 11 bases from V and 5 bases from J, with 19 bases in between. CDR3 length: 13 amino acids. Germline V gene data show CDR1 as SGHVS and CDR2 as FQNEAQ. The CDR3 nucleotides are TGTGCCGCAAGCCAGGGGAACTGGAACGAGCAGTACTTC. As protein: CAASQGNWNEQYF.

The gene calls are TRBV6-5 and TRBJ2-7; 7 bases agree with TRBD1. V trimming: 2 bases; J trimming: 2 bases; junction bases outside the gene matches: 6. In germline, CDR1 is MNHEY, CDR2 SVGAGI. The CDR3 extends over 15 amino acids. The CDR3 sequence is CASSYHNRGTYEQYF. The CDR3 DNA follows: TGTGCCAGCAGTTACCACAACAGGGGAACCTACGAGCAGTACTTC.

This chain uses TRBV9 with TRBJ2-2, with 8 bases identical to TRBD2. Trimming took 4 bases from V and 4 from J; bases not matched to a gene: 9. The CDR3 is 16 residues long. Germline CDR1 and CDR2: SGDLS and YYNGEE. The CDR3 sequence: CASSPRAGEGTGELFF. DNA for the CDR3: TGTGCCAGCAGCCCGAGAGCGGGGGAAGGCACCGGGGAGCTGTTTTTT.

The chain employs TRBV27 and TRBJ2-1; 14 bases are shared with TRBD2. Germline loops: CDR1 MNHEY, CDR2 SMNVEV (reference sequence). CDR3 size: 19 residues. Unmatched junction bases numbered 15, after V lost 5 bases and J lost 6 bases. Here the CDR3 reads CASSPRLAGGPTDPNEQFF. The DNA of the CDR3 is TGTGCCAGCAGTCCCCGACTAGCGGGAGGGCCTACAGACCCCAATGAGCAGTTCTTC.

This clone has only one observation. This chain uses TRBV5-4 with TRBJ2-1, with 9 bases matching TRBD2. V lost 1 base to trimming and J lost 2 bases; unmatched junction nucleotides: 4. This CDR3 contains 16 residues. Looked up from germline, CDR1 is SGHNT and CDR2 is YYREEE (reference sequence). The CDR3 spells CASSLSSGKPYNEQFF. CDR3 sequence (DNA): TGTGCCAGCAGCTTGTCTAGCGGGAAGCCCTACAATGAGCAGTTCTTC.

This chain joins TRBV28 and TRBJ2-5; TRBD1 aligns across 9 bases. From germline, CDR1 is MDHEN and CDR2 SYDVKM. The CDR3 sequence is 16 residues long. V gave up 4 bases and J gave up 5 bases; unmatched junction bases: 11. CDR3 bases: TGTGCCAGCAGTTCTGACCGAGGGACAGGGTACGAGACCCAGTACTTC. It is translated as CASSSDRGTGYETQYF.

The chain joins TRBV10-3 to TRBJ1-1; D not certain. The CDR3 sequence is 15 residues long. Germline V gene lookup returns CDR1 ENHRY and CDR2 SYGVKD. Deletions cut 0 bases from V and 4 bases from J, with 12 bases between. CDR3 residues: CAISESLTVGTEAFF. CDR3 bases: TGTGCCATCAGTGAGTCGCTAACAGTGGGCACTGAAGCTTTCTTT.

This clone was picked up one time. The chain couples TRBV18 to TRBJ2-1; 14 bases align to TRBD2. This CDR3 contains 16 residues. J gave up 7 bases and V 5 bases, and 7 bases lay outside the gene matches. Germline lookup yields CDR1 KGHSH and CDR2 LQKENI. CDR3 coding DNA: TGTGCCAGCTCAGGGACGACTAGCGGGAGGGTTAATGAGCAGTTCTTC. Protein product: CASSGTTSGRVNEQFF.

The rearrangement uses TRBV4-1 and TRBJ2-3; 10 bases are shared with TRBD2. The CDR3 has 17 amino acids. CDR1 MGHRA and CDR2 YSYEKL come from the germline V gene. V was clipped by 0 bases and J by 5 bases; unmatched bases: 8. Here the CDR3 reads CASSQDASGRVGDTQYF. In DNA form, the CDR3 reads TGCGCCAGCAGCCAAGATGCGAGCGGGAGGGTAGGAGATACGCAGTATTTT.

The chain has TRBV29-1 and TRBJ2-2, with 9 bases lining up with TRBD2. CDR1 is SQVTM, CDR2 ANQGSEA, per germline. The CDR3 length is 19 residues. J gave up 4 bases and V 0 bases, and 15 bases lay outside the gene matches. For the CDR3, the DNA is TGCAGCGTTGAAGATGTTGGACGGACTAGCGCGGTTTTCACCGGGGAGCTGTTTTTT. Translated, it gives CSVEDVGRTSAVFTGELFF.

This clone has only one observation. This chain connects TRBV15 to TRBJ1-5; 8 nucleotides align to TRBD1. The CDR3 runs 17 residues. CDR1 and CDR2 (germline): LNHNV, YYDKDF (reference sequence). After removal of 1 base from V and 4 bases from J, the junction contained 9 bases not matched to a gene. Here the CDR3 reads CATSRGLAGGRNQPQHF. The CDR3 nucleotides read TGTGCCACCAGCAGAGGATTGGCAGGGGGCCGTAATCAGCCCCAGCATTTT.

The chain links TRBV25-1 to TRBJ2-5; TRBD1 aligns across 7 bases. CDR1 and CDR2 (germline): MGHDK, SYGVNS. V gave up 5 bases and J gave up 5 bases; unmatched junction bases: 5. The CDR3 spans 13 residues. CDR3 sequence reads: CASSPTGVETQYF. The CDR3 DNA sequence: TGTGCCAGCAGTCCCACAGGGGTCGAGACCCAGTACTTC.

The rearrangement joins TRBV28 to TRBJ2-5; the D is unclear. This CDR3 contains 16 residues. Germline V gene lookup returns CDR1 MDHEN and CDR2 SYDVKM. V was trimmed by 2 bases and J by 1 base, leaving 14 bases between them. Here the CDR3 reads CASSLTWQASQETQYF. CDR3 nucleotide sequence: TGTGCCAGCAGTTTAACTTGGCAGGCCAGCCAAGAGACCCAGTACTTC.